A single sample gave rise to the 18 T cell receptor beta chains below, sequenced in a study of OX40 agonist ivuxolimab in advanced cancers. Repertoires were generated with immunoSEQ multiplex PCR, while TCRdb's copy carries only in-frame clones and drops some. Of about 79,000 clones listed, approximately 85% are singletons. The starting material was CD4+ or CD8+ T cells sorted from blood, obtained in a trial of the OX40 agonist ivuxolimab. These receptors all stem from an adult with an advanced solid tumor such as melanoma, head and neck, liver or kidney cancer.

The V and J genes are TRBV19 and TRBJ2-7, with 7 bases identical to TRBD1. This CDR3 spans 15 amino acids. J lost 0 bases, V lost 5 bases, and 7 bases had no gene match. The germline CDR1 and CDR2 sequences are LNHDA and SQIVND (reference sequence). In nucleotides, the CDR3 is TGTGCCAGTAGTTATGAGGGGGCGAGCTCCTACGAGCAGTACTTC. Its protein is CASSYEGASSYEQYF.

The chain uses TRBV4-2 and TRBJ2-7; D possibly uses TRBD1 or TRBD2 (5 bases each). This CDR3 region has 13 residues. CDR1 and CDR2 from the germline V gene are LGHNA and YNFKEQ. V lost 5 bases and J 4 bases, leaving 12 bases between the germline ends. This CDR3 is CASSSEGRYEQYF. The CDR3 region has the DNA TGTGCCAGCAGCTCAGAGGGACGGTACGAGCAGTACTTC.

The J gene is TRBJ2-2, the V gene TRBV27, with D maybe TRBD2 (5 bases). This CDR3 is 16 amino acids long. The germline V gene has CDR1 MNHEY and CDR2 SMNVEV (reference sequence). V was trimmed by 3 bases and J by 8 bases, leaving 19 bases between them. Here the CDR3 DNA reads TGTGCCAGCAGTTTCGGGGTCCCTTACCTCGGGGGGGAGCTGTTTTTT. As protein: CASSFGVPYLGGELFF.

This chain joins TRBV5-6 and TRBJ2-5, with 9 nucleotides matching TRBD2. The CDR3 is made up of 16 amino acids. With V trimmed by 1 base and J by 1 base, 5 bases remained unmatched. The germline V gene has CDR1 SGHDT and CDR2 YYEEEE. The CDR3 region is CASSLRAGGGQETQYF. Written as DNA, the CDR3 is TGTGCCAGCAGCTTGCGTGCGGGAGGGGGCCAAGAGACCCAGTACTTC.

CDR3 in amino acids: CASSFPTRGGRPSYEQYF. CDR3 in DNA: TGTGCCAGCAGTTTCCCGACCCGGGGCGGCAGACCCTCCTACGAGCAGTACTTC. V and J are TRBV28 and TRBJ2-7; tentatively, D is TRBD1 or TRBD2 (5 bases each). The germline V and J ends were trimmed by 3 bases and 0 bases, with 21 bases remaining between them. CDR1 is MDHEN and CDR2 is SYDVKM in the germline V gene. This CDR3 is built from 18 residues. The variable domain in full, with the rest retrieved from reference TRBV28 and TRBJ2-7, is DVKVTQSSRYLVKRTGEKVFLECVQDMDHENMFWYRQDPGLGLRLIYFSYDVKMKEKGDIPEGYSVSREKKERFSLILESASTNQTSMYLCASSFPTRGGRPSYEQYFGPGTRLTVT.

The rearrangement links TRBV28 to TRBJ2-5, with D possibly matching TRBD2 (6 bases). The J call may be incorrect, as the DNA end agrees better with TRBJ2-7. This CDR3 has 14 residues. Germline V gene lookup returns CDR1 MDHEN and CDR2 SYDVKM. This chain's CDR3 is CASSLSGIPYEQYF. CDR3 nucleotide sequence: TGTGCCAGCAGTCTTAGCGGCATACCCTACGAGCAGTACTTC.

V usage is TRBV19 and J usage is TRBJ2-7; D not certain. Germline V lookup: CDR1 LNHDA, CDR2 SQIVND (reference sequence). Trimming took 10 bases from V and 0 from J, leaving 10 bases between them. This CDR3 has 12 amino acids. The CDR3 DNA follows: TGTGCCACCGGATTCCTCTCCTACGAGCAGTACTTC. Its protein product is CATGFLSYEQYF. The entire variable domain, with the rest obtained from reference TRBV19 and TRBJ2-7, is as follows: DGGITQSPKYLFRKEGQNVTLSCEQNLNHDAMYWYRQDPGQGLRLIYYSQIVNDFQKGDIAEGYSVSREKKESFPLTVTSAQKNPTAFYLCATGFLSYEQYFGPGTRLTVT.

The chain has TRBV11-2 and TRBJ2-7; TRBD2 matches 9 bases. The CDR3 is 15 amino acids. The V segment lost 6 bases and the J segment 4 bases; nucleotides outside the gene matches: 10. Germline CDR1 is SGHAT and CDR2 is FQNNGV. CDR3 protein: CASSSAGGNTYEQYF. The CDR3 DNA reads TGTGCCAGCAGTTCGGCGGGGGGGAATACTTACGAGCAGTACTTC.

V and J are TRBV28 and TRBJ1-5; 7 bases match TRBD1. The CDR3 length is 15 residues. V lost 5 bases to trimming and J lost 5 bases; unmatched junction nucleotides: 9. Germline V gene lookup returns CDR1 MDHEN and CDR2 SYDVKM. This CDR3 is CASSLPPRGYQPQHF. The DNA for the CDR3 is TGTGCCAGCAGTCTTCCCCCCAGGGGGTATCAGCCCCAGCATTTT.

The genes are TRBV11-3 and TRBJ1-5; D is undetermined. The CDR3 covers 14 residues. Between the trimmed V and J ends, which lost 1 base and 14 bases, there was a span of 18 bases. Germline lookup yields CDR1 SGHNT and CDR2 YENEEA. The CDR3 loop is CASSLAPVTGTEHF. CDR3 sequence (DNA): TGTGCCAGCAGCTTAGCCCCAGTAACGGGCACGGAGCATTTT. The full variable domain, its missing parts supplied by reference TRBV11-3 and TRBJ1-5, is EAGVVQSPRYKIIEKKQPVAFWCNPISGHNTLYWYLQNLGQGPELLIRYENEEAVDDSQLPKDRFSAERLKGVDSTLKIQPAELGDSAVYLCASSLAPVTGTEHFGDGTRLSIL.

J is TRBJ2-5 and V is TRBV5-4, with 11 bases lining up with TRBD2. Germline loops: CDR1 SGHNT, CDR2 YYREEE (reference sequence). The CDR3 consists of 18 residues. The ends lost 2 bases at V and 7 bases at J; junction bases unmatched: 16. CDR3 protein: CASSFRVLGLAATGTQYF. CDR3 bases: TGTGCCAGCAGCTTTCGTGTCCTGGGACTAGCGGCTACGGGGACCCAGTACTTC. The variable domain in full, with the rest retrieved from reference TRBV5-4 and TRBJ2-5, is ETGVTQSPTHLIKTRGQQVTLRCSSQSGHNTVSWYQQALGQGPQFIFQYYREEENGRGNFPPRFSGLQFPNYSSELNVNALELDDSALYLCASSFRVLGLAATGTQYFGPGTRLLVL.

J is TRBJ2-7 and V is TRBV11-3, with D uncertain. Trimming took off 1 base at V and 2 bases at J, with 18 bases between the two ends. From germline, CDR1 is SGHNT and CDR2 YENEEA. The CDR3 has 17 amino acids. The CDR3, as DNA: TGTGCCAGCAGCTTAGCGGCTAGTGCGAATTCACCCTACGAGCAGTACTTC. Its protein is CASSLAASANSPYEQYF.

The V gene is TRBV19, the J gene TRBJ2-7; D is undetermined. Germline-derived CDR1 and CDR2 are LNHDA and SQIVND (reference sequence). This CDR3 has 15 amino acids. V lost 7 bases to trimming and J lost 0 bases, with 16 bases between them. CDR3 bases: TGTGCCAGTACCAAGAGTCGGGCCTCCTCCTACGAGCAGTACTTC. Translation gives CASTKSRASSYEQYF.

About this clone: At one end the junction does not follow the germline gene, possibly because of a read error. J is TRBJ1-2 and V is TRBV27, with D possibly being TRBD1 (6 bases). CDR1 and CDR2 from the germline V gene are MNHEY and SMNVEV (reference sequence). CDR3 length: 15 amino acids. For the CDR3, the DNA is TGTGCCAACAGTTTAAACAGGGTTGATTTCCTGGGCTACACCTTC. Translated: CANSLNRVDFLGYTF.

The gene calls are TRBV5-6 and TRBJ2-3; D uncertain. The germline gives CDR1 SGHDT, CDR2 YYEEEE. This CDR3 contains 13 residues. Trimming pared 2 bases from V and 4 bases from J, leaving 8 bases between. In nucleotides, the CDR3 is TGTGCCAGCAGCTTTGGGGTGCCAGATACGCAGTATTTT. It encodes CASSFGVPDTQYF.

This chain connects TRBV11-1 to TRBJ2-2; D gene uncertain. CDR1 SGHAT and CDR2 FQDESV come from the germline V gene (reference sequence). With 3 bases removed from V and 6 bases from J, the gap between germline ends came to 8 bases. CDR3 length: 13 residues. CDR3 amino acids: CASSLTAAGELFF. In DNA, the CDR3 is TGTGCCAGCAGCTTGACGGCAGCCGGGGAGCTGTTTTTT.

CDR3 in amino acids: CAAGTSGTDTQYF. The CDR3 DNA follows: TGTGCCGCGGGGACTAGCGGGACAGATACGCAGTATTTT. The genes are TRBV11-3 and TRBJ2-3; 12 bases match TRBD2. V gave up 11 bases and J gave up 3 bases; unmatched junction bases: 3. The CDR3 sequence is 13 residues long. Germline CDR1 reads SGHNT; CDR2 reads YENEEA.

About this clone itself: One junction end disagrees with the germline gene, perhaps due to a read error. The chain is built from TRBV7-7 and TRBJ2-7; a weak D match, TRBD2 (5 bases). CDR3 length: 13 amino acids. Germline values: CDR1 SSHAT, CDR2 FNYEAQ (reference sequence). The CDR3 loop reads CASSLGESGEQYF. CDR3 coding DNA: TGTGCTAGCAGCTTGGGAGAGTCGGGCGAGCAGTACTTC. The entire variable domain, with the rest obtained from reference TRBV7-7 and TRBJ2-7, is as follows: GAGVSQSPRYKVTKRGQDVTLRCDPISSHATLYWYQQALGQGPEFLTYFNYEAQPDKSGLPSDRFSAERPEGSISTLTIQRTEQRDSAMYRCASSLGESGEQYFGPGTRLTVT.